A selection of T cell receptor beta chains follows, all from one sample in a study of molecular identifiers for immune sequencing clone quantification. A single record per CDR3 protein comes from TCRdb applying MiXCR to the PCR reads. Found here are about 510,000 distinct CDR3 sequences, over 20% of them singletons; the top ten hold about 0.84%. Sequencing was performed on naive CD8+ T cells from blood, with Jurkat cell RNA spiked in. All receptors come from a human donor in good health. Some libraries in this study had Jurkat cell RNA spiked in. CDR3s include the opening cysteine and the closing phenylalanine or tryptophan. A D gene is named only where the DNA matches it firmly. The size entry is marked missing in some rows and otherwise reads once, few, many or a size class.

D gene: TRBD2; V gene: TRBV6-2/TRBV6-3; clone size: few; J gene: TRBJ2-7; CDR3 protein: CASSSSSGRGSEQYF; CDR3 DNA: TGTGCCAGCAGTTCGTCAAGCGGGAGAGGATCCGAGCAGTACTTC
D gene: -; V gene: TRBV2; clone size: -; J gene: TRBJ2-2; CDR3 protein: CASSTGWSNTGELFF; CDR3 DNA: TGTGCCAGCAGCACAGGTTGGTCGAACACCGGGGAGCTGTTTTTT
D gene: -; V gene: TRBV27; clone size: few; J gene: TRBJ2-7; CDR3 protein: CASSSLLVSKYEQYF; CDR3 DNA: TGTGCCAGCAGTTCCTTACTAGTGTCTAAGTACGAGCAGTACTTC
D gene: -; V gene: TRBV5-4; clone size: few; J gene: TRBJ2-1; CDR3 protein: CASSFWRGNEQFF; CDR3 DNA: TGTGCCAGCAGCTTTTGGAGGGGGAATGAGCAGTTCTTC
D gene: -; V gene: TRBV27; clone size: many; J gene: TRBJ1-5; CDR3 protein: CASSYGAEQPQHF; CDR3 DNA: TGTGCCAGCAGCTATGGGGCGGAGCAGCCCCAGCATTTT
D gene: TRBD1; V gene: TRBV5-6; clone size: -; J gene: TRBJ1-1; CDR3 protein: CASSSGGWGLSTEAFF; CDR3 DNA: TGTGCCAGCAGCTCAGGGGGTTGGGGGCTGAGCACTGAAGCTTTCTTT
D gene: -; V gene: TRBV11-1; clone size: few; J gene: TRBJ2-1; CDR3 protein: CASSLVGGGKLGNEQFF; CDR3 DNA: TGTGCCAGCAGCTTGGTTGGCGGGGGCAAACTGGGGAATGAGCAGTTCTTC
D gene: -; V gene: TRBV2; clone size: few; J gene: TRBJ1-1; CDR3 protein: CASSVRFNSADTEAFF; CDR3 DNA: TGTGCCAGCAGTGTTCGGTTCAACTCAGCGGACACTGAAGCTTTCTTT
D gene: -; V gene: TRBV4-3; clone size: -; J gene: TRBJ1-2; CDR3 protein: CASSQDRRDGGYTF; CDR3 DNA: TGCGCCAGCAGCCAAGATAGGAGGGACGGTGGCTACACCTTC
D gene: -; V gene: TRBV15; clone size: few; J gene: TRBJ1-2; CDR3 protein: CATSRDRLTNYGYTF; CDR3 DNA: TGTGCCACCAGCAGAGACCGACTGACTAACTATGGCTACACCTTC
D gene: -; V gene: TRBV5-8; clone size: -; J gene: TRBJ1-5; CDR3 protein: CASSLGGPLSNQPQHF; CDR3 DNA: TGTGCCAGCAGCTTGGGGGGCCCTCTTAGCAATCAGCCCCAGCATTTT
D gene: -; V gene: TRBV6-2/TRBV6-3; clone size: many; J gene: TRBJ2-3; CDR3 protein: CASSPWTDTQYF; CDR3 DNA: TGTGCCAGCAGTCCTTGGACAGATACGCAGTATTTT
D gene: TRBD2; V gene: TRBV7-8; clone size: many; J gene: TRBJ2-3; CDR3 protein: CASSLLRGDTDTQYF; CDR3 DNA: TGTGCCAGCAGCTTACTGCGGGGGGACACAGATACGCAGTATTTT
D gene: -; V gene: TRBV27; clone size: few; J gene: TRBJ2-3; CDR3 protein: CASSFRTWGTDTQYF; CDR3 DNA: TGTGCCAGCAGTTTCCGTACCTGGGGCACAGATACGCAGTATTTT
D gene: -; V gene: TRBV4-3; clone size: -; J gene: TRBJ2-7; CDR3 protein: CARSQTGTGSYEQYF; CDR3 DNA: TGCGCCCGCAGCCAAACCGGGACTGGGTCCTACGAGCAGTACTTC
D gene: -; V gene: TRBV6-5; clone size: many; J gene: TRBJ2-2; CDR3 protein: CASSRTASGELFF; CDR3 DNA: TGTGCCAGCAGTCGGACTGCTTCCGGGGAGCTGTTTTTT
D gene: -; V gene: TRBV28; clone size: many; J gene: TRBJ2-3; CDR3 protein: CASSFPAGEVTDTQYF; CDR3 DNA: TGTGCCAGCAGTTTCCCAGCCGGTGAGGTCACAGATACGCAGTATTTT
D gene: TRBD1; V gene: TRBV6-6; clone size: few; J gene: TRBJ2-7; CDR3 protein: CASKGQPYEQYF; CDR3 DNA: TGTGCCAGCAAGGGACAGCCCTACGAGCAGTACTTC
D gene: TRBD2; V gene: TRBV20-1; clone size: few; J gene: TRBJ2-3; CDR3 protein: CSLAGGPDTQYF; CDR3 DNA: TGCAGTTTAGCGGGAGGGCCGGATACGCAGTATTTT
D gene: -; V gene: TRBV7-8; clone size: few; J gene: TRBJ2-7; CDR3 protein: CASSLALQAYEQYF; CDR3 DNA: TGTGCCAGCAGCTTAGCCCTACAGGCCTACGAGCAGTACTTC
D gene: TRBD2; V gene: TRBV7-2; clone size: -; J gene: TRBJ2-1; CDR3 protein: CASSFLAGANLNEQFF; CDR3 DNA: TGTGCCAGCAGCTTTCTAGCGGGGGCCAACCTCAATGAGCAGTTCTTC